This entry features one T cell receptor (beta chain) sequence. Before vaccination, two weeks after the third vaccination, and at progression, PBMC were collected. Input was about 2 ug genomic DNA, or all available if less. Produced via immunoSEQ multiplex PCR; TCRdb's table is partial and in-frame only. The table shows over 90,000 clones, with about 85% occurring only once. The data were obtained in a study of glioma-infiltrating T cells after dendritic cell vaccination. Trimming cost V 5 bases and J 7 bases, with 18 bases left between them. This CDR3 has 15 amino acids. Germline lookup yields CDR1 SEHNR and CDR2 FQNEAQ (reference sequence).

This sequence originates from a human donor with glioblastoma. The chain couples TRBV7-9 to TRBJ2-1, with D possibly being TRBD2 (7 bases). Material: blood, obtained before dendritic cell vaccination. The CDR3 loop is CASSPEWGGQNEQFF. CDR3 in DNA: TGTGCCAGCAGCCCCGAGTGGGGGGGCCAGAATGAGCAGTTCTTC.